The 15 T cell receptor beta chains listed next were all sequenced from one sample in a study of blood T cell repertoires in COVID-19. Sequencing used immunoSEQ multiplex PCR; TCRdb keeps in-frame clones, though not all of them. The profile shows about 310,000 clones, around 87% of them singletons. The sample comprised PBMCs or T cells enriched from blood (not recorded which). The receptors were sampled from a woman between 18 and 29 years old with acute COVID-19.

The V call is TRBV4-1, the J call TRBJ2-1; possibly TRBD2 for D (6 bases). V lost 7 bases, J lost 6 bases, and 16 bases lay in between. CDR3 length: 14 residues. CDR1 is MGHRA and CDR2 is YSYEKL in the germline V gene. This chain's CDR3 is CASKDWGGPNEQFF. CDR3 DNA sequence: TGCGCCAGCAAGGATTGGGGAGGCCCCAATGAGCAGTTCTTC.

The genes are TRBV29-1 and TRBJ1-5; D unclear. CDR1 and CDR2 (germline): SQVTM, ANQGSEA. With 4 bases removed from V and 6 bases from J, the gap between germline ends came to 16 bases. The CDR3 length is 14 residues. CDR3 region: CSVVWQEGSQPQHF. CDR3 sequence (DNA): TGCAGCGTTGTCTGGCAGGAGGGTTCTCAGCCCCAGCATTTT.

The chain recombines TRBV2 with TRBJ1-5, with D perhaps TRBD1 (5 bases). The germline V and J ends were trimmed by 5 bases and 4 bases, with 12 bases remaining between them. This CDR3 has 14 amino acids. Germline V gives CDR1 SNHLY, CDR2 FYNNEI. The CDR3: CASSRGSRNQPQHF. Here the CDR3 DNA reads TGTGCCAGCAGTAGGGGTTCTCGGAATCAGCCCCAGCATTTT.

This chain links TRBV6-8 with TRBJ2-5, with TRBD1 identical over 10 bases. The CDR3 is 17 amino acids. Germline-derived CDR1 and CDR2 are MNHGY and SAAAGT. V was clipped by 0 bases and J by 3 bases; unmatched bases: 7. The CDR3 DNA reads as TGTGCCAGCAGTTACTCCGACAGGGGGCGTTCGGAAGAGACCCAGTACTTC. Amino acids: CASSYSDRGRSEETQYF.

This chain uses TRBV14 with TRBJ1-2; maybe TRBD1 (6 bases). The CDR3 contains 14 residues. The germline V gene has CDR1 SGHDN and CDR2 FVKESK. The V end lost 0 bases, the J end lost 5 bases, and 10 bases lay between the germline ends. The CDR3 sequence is CASSQDRTVYGYTF. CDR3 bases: TGTGCCAGCAGCCAAGACAGGACAGTATATGGCTACACCTTC.

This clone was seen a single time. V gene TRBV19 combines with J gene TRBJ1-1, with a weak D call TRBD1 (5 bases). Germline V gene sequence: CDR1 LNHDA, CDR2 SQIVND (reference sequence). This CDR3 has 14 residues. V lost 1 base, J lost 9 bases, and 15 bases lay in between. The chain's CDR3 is CASSIVVAGQKAFF. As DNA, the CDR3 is TGTGCCAGTAGTATAGTGGTGGCAGGGCAAAAAGCTTTCTTT.

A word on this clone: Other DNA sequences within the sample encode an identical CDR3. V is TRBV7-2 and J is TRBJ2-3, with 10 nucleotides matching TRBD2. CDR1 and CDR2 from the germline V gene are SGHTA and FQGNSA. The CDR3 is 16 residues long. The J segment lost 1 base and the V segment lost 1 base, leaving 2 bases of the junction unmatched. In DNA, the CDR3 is TGTGCCAGCAGCTTAGGGCTAGCGGGAGGCACAGATACGCAGTATTTT. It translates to CASSLGLAGGTDTQYF.

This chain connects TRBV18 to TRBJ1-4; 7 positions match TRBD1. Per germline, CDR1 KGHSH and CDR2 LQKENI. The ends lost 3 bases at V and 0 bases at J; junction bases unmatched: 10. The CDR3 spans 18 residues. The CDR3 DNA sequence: TGTGCCAGCTCACCTTTCGGGACAGCCAAATCAACTAATGAAAAACTGTTTTTT. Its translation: CASSPFGTAKSTNEKLFF.

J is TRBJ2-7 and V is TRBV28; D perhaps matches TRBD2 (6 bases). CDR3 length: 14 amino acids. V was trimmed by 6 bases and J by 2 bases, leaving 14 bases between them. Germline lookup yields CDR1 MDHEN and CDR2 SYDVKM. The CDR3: CASREAGRAYEQYF. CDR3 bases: TGTGCCAGCAGGGAAGCGGGTCGTGCCTACGAGCAGTACTTC. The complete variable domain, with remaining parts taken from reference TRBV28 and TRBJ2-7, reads DVKVTQSSRYLVKRTGEKVFLECVQDMDHENMFWYRQDPGLGLRLIYFSYDVKMKEKGDIPEGYSVSREKKERFSLILESASTNQTSMYLCASREAGRAYEQYFGPGTRLTVT.

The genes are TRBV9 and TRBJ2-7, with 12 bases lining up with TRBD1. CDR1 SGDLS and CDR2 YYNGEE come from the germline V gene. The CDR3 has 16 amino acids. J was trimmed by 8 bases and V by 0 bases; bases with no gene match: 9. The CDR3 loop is CASSVAGQGAKAKQYF. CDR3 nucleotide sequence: TGTGCCAGCAGCGTAGCGGGACAGGGGGCGAAGGCGAAGCAGTACTTC. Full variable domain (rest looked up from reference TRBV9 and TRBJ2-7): DSGVTQTPKHLITATGQRVTLRCSPRSGDLSVYWYQQSLDQGLQFLIQYYNGEERAKGNILERFSAQQFPDLHSELNLSSLELGDSALYFCASSVAGQGAKAKQYFGPGTRLTVT.

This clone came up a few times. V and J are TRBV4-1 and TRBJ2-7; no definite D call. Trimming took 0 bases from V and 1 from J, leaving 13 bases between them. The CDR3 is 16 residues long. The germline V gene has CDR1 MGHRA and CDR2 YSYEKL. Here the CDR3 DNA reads TGCGCCAGCAGCCAAGACCTCCGGGTTTTTTCCTACGAGCAGTACTTC. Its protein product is CASSQDLRVFSYEQYF.

This CDR3 is CASSPTGVREKLFF. The CDR3 DNA reads as TGTGCCAGCAGCCCCACAGGGGTGAGGGAAAAACTGTTTTTT. This rearrangement joins TRBV7-9 to TRBJ1-4, with TRBD1 matching 7 bases. Losses at the gene ends were 5 bases for V and 8 bases for J; bases not matched to a gene: 8. The CDR3 is made up of 14 amino acids. Per germline, CDR1 SEHNR and CDR2 FQNEAQ (reference sequence).

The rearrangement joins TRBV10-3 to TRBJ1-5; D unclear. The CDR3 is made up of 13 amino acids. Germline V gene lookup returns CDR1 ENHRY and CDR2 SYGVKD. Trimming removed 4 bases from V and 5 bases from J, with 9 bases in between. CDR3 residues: CAISVSGDQPQHF. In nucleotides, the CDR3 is TGTGCCATCAGTGTAAGCGGGGATCAGCCCCAGCATTTT.

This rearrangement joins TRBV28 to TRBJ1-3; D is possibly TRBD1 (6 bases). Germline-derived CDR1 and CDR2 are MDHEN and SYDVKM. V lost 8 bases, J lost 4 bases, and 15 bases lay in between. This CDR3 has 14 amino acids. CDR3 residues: CASSGGGQGNTIYF. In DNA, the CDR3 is TGTGCCAGCTCTGGGGGGGGGCAGGGAAACACCATATATTTT.

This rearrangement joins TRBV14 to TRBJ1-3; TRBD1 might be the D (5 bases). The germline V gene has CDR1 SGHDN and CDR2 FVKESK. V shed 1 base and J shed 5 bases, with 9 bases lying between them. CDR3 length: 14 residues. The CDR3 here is CASSQAGTRNTIYF. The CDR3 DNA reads TGTGCCAGCAGCCAAGCGGGGACTCGAAACACCATATATTTT.